Only a few counts were recorded for the clone carrying this TCR beta chain. Antigen: not known. This entry is derived from a study of cytomegalovirus exposure and HLA in healthy donors. After removal of 4 bases from V and 6 bases from J, the junction contained 15 bases not matched to a gene. The V gene's germline CDR1 is SGHRS and CDR2 YFSETQ. The CDR3 totals 16 residues. 13 Jbeta primers and 60 Vbeta primers were used for the PCR. Repertoires were generated with immunoSEQ multiplex PCR, while TCRdb's copy carries only in-frame clones and drops some. The repertoire holds roughly 100,000 clones, with over 70% as singletons. Overall study results and limits: Per published reports, the classifier diagnosed cytomegalovirus status with high specificity and sensitivity. Among donors in an Asian-associated ancestry cluster, a later analysis reportedly found fewer N-insertions than the roughly 670-donor mean.

The source material was PBMCs. The chain joins TRBV5-1 to TRBJ2-7; TRBD2 agrees at 8 bases. The TCR originated in a man aged 40-55 years in good health and CMV-seronegative. In nucleotides, the CDR3 is TGCGCCAGCAGCATTGACCCGGGACTAGTGGATCCCGAGCAGTACTTC. Translation gives CASSIDPGLVDPEQYF.